Listed below are T cell receptor beta chains from one sample, sequenced in a study of T cells in Graves' hyperthyroidism and ophthalmopathy. Each CDR3 protein is one row after TCRdb ran MiXCR on the multiplex PCR reads. Here the sample spans around 800,000 distinct CDR3 sequences, 38% being singletons. Specimen: blood. The receptors here all came from a man younger than 30 with Graves' hyperthyroidism. CDR3s include the opening cysteine and the closing phenylalanine or tryptophan. The D gene is left open where the match is weak. Clone sizes are given selectively: once, few, many, or a class where the clone is expanded.

j_call	d_call	clone_size	v_call	cdr3_aa	cdr3_nt
TRBJ1-5	TRBD1	-	TRBV10-3	CAISEGVQGETQHF	TGTGCCATCAGTGAGGGGGTCCAGGGGGAGACCCAGCATTTT
TRBJ2-5	TRBD2	many	TRBV2	CASRLAGGTGAQYF	TGTGCCAGCAGACTAGCGGGGGGAACAGGGGCCCAGTACTTC
TRBJ1-6	TRBD1	-	TRBV2	CASSLWTGVSPLHF	TGTGCCAGCAGTCTATGGACAGGGGTTTCACCCCTCCACTTT
TRBJ2-3	TRBD2	-	TRBV15	CATSRDVGLAGDTQYF	TGTGCCACCAGCAGAGATGTTGGACTAGCGGGGGATACGCAGTATTTT
TRBJ2-5	TRBD2	-	TRBV11-2	CASSSLSGRAETQYF	TGTGCCAGCAGCTCCCTTAGCGGGAGGGCGGAGACCCAGTACTTC
TRBJ1-1	-	few	TRBV9	CASSGGIDGTEAFF	TGTGCCAGCAGTGGGGGCATAGACGGGACTGAAGCTTTCTTT
TRBJ1-2	TRBD1	-	TRBV4-1	CASSQVQGESGYGYTF	TGCGCCAGCAGCCAAGTACAGGGGGAGAGTGGCTATGGCTACACCTTC
TRBJ2-7	-	many	TRBV7-8	CASSLTTPREQYF	TGTGCCAGCAGCTTGACTACCCCTCGCGAGCAGTACTTC
TRBJ1-2	TRBD1	few	TRBV5-1	CASSLGTVDGYTF	TGCGCCAGCAGCTTAGGGACAGTGGATGGCTACACCTTC
TRBJ1-2	-	many	TRBV10-3	CAGWEGANYGYTF	TGTGCCGGCTGGGAGGGCGCTAACTATGGCTACACCTTC
TRBJ2-5	TRBD1	many	TRBV7-2	CASSLLTGQETQYF	TGTGCCAGCAGCTTACTGACAGGGCAAGAGACCCAGTACTTC